These T cell receptor beta chains were read from a single sample in a study of breast tumors, draining lymph nodes, adjacent tissues. TCRdb reprocessed the multiplex PCR reads via MiXCR and lists one record per CDR3 protein. The sample shows about 53,000 distinct CDR3 sequences, roughly 39% of them seen only once. Sequencing was done on a sample of breast tumor tissue. These receptors all come from a female donor with breast cancer. Some clones in this sample may be carry-over from other donors' samples. The CDR3 runs from the conserved cysteine through the conserved F or W. The D gene is left open where the match is weak.

V	D	J	CDR3
TRBV29-1	.	TRBJ2-3	CSVRILGGYDTQYF
TRBV20-1	.	TRBJ2-2	CSAAPEMFF
TRBV5-1	.	TRBJ1-3	CARSLDRDSLGNTIYF
TRBV6-6	.	TRBJ2-5	CASSHSNSPQETQYF
TRBV20-1	TRBD2	TRBJ2-1	CSAIPIAGDPYNEQFF
TRBV20-1	.	TRBJ2-1	CSAPNRRGQSYNEQFF
TRBV12-3/TRBV12-4	.	TRBJ2-1	CASSFLEADEQFF
TRBV20-1	.	TRBJ1-6	CSANRQRDSPLHF
TRBV5-1	TRBD2	TRBJ2-7	CASSLWGSGGSNEQYF
TRBV20-1	.	TRBJ2-1	CSASQRSSYNEQFF
TRBV11-2	.	TRBJ2-7	CASSLVTGLYEQYF
TRBV7-2	.	TRBJ1-2	CASSQDSLNYGYTF
TRBV20-1	.	TRBJ1-5	CSARDGPGNQPQHF
TRBV6-1	.	TRBJ1-4	CASSQGSANEKLFF
TRBV29-1	TRBD1	TRBJ1-1	CSVLLGQGLMNTEAFF
TRBV7-2	.	TRBJ2-4	CASSLAKNNIQYF
TRBV18	TRBD1	TRBJ1-6	CASSPLGTDNSPLHF
TRBV9	TRBD1	TRBJ1-1	CASTGENTEAFF
TRBV5-1	.	TRBJ2-7	CASSLGSDGTYEQYF
TRBV5-5	.	TRBJ2-2	CASAGTGAGNTGELFF
TRBV6-2/TRBV6-3	.	TRBJ2-5	CASRAGGETRYF
TRBV7-2	TRBD2	TRBJ2-2	CASSRLAGEAGELFF
TRBV7-2	TRBD2	TRBJ2-5	CASNEWAGGQETQYF
TRBV9	.	TRBJ1-2	CASSAAAGGGGYTF
TRBV6-2/TRBV6-3	TRBD1	TRBJ1-4	CASSHRQGYEKLFF
TRBV6-1	TRBD2	TRBJ2-3	CASSADSGSPDTQYF
TRBV7-6	.	TRBJ2-7	CASSLDYSYEQYF
TRBV4-3	TRBD2	TRBJ2-7	CASSIKRAGGSYEQYF
TRBV5-8	TRBD2	TRBJ2-5	CASSSSLAGGRETQYF
TRBV20-1	TRBD1	TRBJ2-5	CSAGDRGLLETQYF
TRBV7-2	TRBD1	TRBJ1-6	CASSLGTPGQANSPLHF
TRBV10-2	.	TRBJ2-3	CASRGWGDTQYF
TRBV24-1	.	TRBJ2-1	CATSSDFNNEQFF
TRBV28	.	TRBJ1-6	CASISAKSPLHF
TRBV9	TRBD2	TRBJ2-2	CASSPRGGGNTGELFF
TRBV6-5	.	TRBJ1-1	CASSYSDSATFF
TRBV11-2	.	TRBJ1-1	CASSLDPGGFTEAFF
TRBV6-5	.	TRBJ2-2	CASSQRTEPHSGELFF
TRBV4-1	.	TRBJ2-1	CASSQVVTLNEQFF
TRBV5-6	TRBD1	TRBJ2-1	CASSPPGPWTGDDEQFF
TRBV18	TRBD2	TRBJ2-5	CASSETSGGGEETQYF
TRBV20-1	.	TRBJ2-7	CSARVGSQPEQYF
TRBV20-1	.	TRBJ2-3	CSAKTGSGADTQYF
TRBV3-1	.	TRBJ1-6	CASSNKRASSYNSPLHF
TRBV20-1	TRBD2	TRBJ2-5	CSAAGEETQYF
TRBV13	TRBD1	TRBJ1-2	CASSLGDRGNYGYTF
TRBV19	.	TRBJ1-5	CASRVQAYSNQPQHF